This T cell receptor beta chain was sequenced in a study of shared clonotypes between healthy human individuals. Germline V CDR1 and CDR2: MDHEN, SYDVKM. The CDR3 spans 15 residues. V shed 3 bases and J 0 bases; nucleotides not matched to a gene: 2. Naive CD8 cells were CD45RO-negative, positively selected for CCR7, excluding terminally differentiated effector memory CD45RA+ cells. Generated by immunoSEQ multiplex PCR, the TCRdb table keeps only in-frame clones and is missing some. The sample carries some 2 million clones, about 95% recorded once. Sequencing was done on a sample of naive CD8+ T cells sorted from blood. This chain connects TRBV28 to TRBJ2-1, with 7 bases aligning to TRBD1. This clonotype was obtained from a man aged 18 to 29 in good health. This chain's CDR3 is CASSLDRPSYNEQFF. The CDR3 nucleotides are TGTGCCAGCAGTTTGGACAGGCCCTCCTACAATGAGCAGTTCTTC.